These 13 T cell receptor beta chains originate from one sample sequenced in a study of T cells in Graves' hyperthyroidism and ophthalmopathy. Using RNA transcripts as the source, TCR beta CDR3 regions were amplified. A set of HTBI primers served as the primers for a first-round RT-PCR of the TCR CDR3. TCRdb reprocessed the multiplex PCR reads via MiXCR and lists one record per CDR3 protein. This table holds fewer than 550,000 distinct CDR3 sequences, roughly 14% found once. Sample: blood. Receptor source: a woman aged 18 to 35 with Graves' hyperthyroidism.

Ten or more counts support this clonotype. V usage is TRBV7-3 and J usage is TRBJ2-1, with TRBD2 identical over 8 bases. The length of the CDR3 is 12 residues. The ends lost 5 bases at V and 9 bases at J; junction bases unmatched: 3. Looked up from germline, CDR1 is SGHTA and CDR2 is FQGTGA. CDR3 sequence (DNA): TGTGCCAGCAGCCCGGGGGGGAGTGAGCAGTTCTTC. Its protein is CASSPGGSEQFF. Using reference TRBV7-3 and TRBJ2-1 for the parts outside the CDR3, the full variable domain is GAGVSQTPSNKVTEKGKYVELRCDPISGHTALYWYRQSLGQGPEFLIYFQGTGAADDSGLPNDRFFAVRPEGSVSTLKIQRTERGDSAVYLCASSPGGSEQFFGPGTRLTVL.

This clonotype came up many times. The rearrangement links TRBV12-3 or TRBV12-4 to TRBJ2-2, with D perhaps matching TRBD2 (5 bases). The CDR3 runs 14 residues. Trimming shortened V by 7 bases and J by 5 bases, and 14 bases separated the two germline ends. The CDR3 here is CASIQLGETGELFF. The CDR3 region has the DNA TGTGCCAGCATCCAACTAGGAGAAACCGGGGAGCTGTTTTTT.

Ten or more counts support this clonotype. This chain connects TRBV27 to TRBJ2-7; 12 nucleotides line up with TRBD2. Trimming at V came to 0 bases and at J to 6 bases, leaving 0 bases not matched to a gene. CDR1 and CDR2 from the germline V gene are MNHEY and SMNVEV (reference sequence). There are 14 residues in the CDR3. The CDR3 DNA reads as TGTGCCAGCAGTTTATCGGGACTAGCGGGCGAGCAGTACTTC. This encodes CASSLSGLAGEQYF.

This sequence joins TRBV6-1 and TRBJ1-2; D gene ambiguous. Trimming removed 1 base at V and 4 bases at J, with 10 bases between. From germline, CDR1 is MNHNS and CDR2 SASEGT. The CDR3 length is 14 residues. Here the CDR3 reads CASSEVPGVYGYTF. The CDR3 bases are TGTGCCAGCAGTGAAGTCCCAGGAGTCTATGGCTACACCTTC.

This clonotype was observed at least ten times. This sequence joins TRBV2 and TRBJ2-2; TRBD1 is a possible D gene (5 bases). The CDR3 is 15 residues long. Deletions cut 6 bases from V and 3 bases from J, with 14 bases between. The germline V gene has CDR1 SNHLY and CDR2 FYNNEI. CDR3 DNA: TGTGCCAGCAGATCCCGGACATATGACACCGGGGAGCTGTTTTTT. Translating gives CASRSRTYDTGELFF. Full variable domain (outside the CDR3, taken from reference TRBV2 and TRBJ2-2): EPEVTQTPSHQVTQMGQEVILRCVPISNHLYFYWYRQILGQKVEFLVSFYNNEISEKSEIFDDQFSVERPDGSNFTLKIRSTKLEDSAMYFCASRSRTYDTGELFFGEGSRLTVL.

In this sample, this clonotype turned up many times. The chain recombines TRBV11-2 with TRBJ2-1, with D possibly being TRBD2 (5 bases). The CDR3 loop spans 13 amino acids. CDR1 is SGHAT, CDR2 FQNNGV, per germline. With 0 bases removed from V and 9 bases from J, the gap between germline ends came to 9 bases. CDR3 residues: CASSLESGVEQFF. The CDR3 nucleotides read TGTGCCAGCAGCTTAGAGTCCGGGGTTGAGCAGTTCTTC.

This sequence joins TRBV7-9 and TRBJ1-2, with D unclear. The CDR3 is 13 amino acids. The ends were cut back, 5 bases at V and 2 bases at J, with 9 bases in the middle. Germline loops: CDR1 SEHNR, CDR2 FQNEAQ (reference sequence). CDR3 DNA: TGTGCCAGCAGCCATGGACCCAACTATGGCTACACCTTC. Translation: CASSHGPNYGYTF.

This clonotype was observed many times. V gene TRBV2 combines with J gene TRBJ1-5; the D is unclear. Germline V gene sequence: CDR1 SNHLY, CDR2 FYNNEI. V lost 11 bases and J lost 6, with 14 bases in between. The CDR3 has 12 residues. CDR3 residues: CASNLGSQPQHF. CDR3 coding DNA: TGTGCCTCTAACTTAGGGAGTCAGCCCCAGCATTTT.

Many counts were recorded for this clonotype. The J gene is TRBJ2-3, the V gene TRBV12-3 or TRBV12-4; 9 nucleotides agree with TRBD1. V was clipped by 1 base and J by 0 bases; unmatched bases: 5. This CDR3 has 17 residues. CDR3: CASSLGQGGGSTDTQYF. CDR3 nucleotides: TGTGCCAGCAGTTTAGGACAGGGGGGGGGTAGCACAGATACGCAGTATTTT.

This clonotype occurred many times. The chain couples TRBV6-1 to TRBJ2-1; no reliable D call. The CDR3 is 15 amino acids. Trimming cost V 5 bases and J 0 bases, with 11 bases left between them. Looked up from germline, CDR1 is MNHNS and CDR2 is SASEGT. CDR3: CASSYSGSSYNEQFF. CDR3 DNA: TGTGCCAGCAGTTACTCGGGTAGCTCCTACAATGAGCAGTTCTTC.

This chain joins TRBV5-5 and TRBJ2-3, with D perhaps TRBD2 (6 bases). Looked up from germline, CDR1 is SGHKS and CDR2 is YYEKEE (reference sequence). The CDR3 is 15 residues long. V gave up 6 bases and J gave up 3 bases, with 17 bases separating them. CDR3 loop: CASTGDFRETDTQYF. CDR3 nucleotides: TGTGCCAGCACCGGGGACTTCCGGGAGACAGATACGCAGTATTTT.

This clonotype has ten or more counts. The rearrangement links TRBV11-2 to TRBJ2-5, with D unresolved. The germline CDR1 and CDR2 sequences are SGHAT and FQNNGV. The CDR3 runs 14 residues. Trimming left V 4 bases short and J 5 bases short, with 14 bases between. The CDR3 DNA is TGTGCCAGCAGCTCCTCGCCATTGGCGGAGACCCAGTACTTC. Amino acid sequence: CASSSSPLAETQYF.

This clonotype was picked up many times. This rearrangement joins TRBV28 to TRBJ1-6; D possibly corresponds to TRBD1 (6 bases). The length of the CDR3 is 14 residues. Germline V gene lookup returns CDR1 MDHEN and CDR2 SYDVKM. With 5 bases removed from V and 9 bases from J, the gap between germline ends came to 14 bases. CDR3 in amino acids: CASSPGGAGSPLHF. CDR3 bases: TGTGCCAGCAGTCCCGGGGGGGCTGGTTCACCCCTCCACTTT. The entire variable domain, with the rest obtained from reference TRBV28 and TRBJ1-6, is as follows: DVKVTQSSRYLVKRTGEKVFLECVQDMDHENMFWYRQDPGLGLRLIYFSYDVKMKEKGDIPEGYSVSREKKERFSLILESASTNQTSMYLCASSPGGAGSPLHFGNGTRLTVT.